This T cell receptor (beta chain) comes out of a study of blood T cells in healthy people across ages. Comments on this clonotype: A much larger clone lies a single base off, so this may be a read error.

The authors ran a second PCR of about 6 to 11 cycles using a sample-barcoded 5' primer and a J-beta primer mix. TCRdb re-called the 5' RACE reads through MiXCR, storing one row per CDR3 protein. The table lists hundreds of thousands of distinct CDR3 sequences, approximately 30% of them singletons. Germline V gene data show CDR1 as SGHTA and CDR2 as FQGNSA. With 3 bases removed from V and 10 bases from J, the gap between germline ends came to 13 bases. This CDR3 has 14 residues. Sequencing was carried out using blood. The chain is built from TRBV7-2 and TRBJ1-6; D unresolved. The TCR comes from a woman of 80 years or more in good health. CDR3 protein: CASSLRLTLSPLHF. The CDR3 bases are TGTGCCAGCAGCTTGCGACTAACCCTGTCACCCCTCCACTTT.